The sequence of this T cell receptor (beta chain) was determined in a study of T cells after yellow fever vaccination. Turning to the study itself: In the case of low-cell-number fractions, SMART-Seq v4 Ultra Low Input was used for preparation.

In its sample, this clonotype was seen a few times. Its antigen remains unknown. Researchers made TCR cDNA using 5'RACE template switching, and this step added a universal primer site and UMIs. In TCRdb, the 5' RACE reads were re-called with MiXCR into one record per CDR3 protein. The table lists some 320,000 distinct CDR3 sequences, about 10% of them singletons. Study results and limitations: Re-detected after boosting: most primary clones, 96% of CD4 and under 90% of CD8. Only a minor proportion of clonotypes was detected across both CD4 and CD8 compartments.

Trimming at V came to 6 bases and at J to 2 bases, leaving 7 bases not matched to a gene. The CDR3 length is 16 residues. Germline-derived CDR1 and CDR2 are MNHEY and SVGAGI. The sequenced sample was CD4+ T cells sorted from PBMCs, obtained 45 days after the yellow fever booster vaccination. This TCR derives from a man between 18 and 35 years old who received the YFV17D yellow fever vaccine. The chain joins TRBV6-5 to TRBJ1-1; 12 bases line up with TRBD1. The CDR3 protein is CASRNPGTGGNTEAFF. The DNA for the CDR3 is TGTGCCAGCAGAAACCCCGGGACAGGGGGCAACACTGAAGCTTTCTTT.